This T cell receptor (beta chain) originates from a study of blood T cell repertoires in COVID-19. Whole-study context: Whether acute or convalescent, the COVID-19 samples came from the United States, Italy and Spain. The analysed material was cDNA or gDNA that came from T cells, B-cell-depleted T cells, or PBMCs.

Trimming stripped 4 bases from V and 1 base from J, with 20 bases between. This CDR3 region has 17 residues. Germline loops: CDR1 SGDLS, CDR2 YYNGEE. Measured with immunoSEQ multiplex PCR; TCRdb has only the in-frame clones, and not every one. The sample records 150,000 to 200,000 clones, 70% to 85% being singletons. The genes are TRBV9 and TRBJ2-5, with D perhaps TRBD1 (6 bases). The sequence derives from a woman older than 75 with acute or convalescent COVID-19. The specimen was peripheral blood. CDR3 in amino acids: CASSPRGQSKFQETQYF. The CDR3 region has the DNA TGTGCCAGCAGCCCGAGAGGACAGTCGAAATTCCAAGAGACCCAGTACTTC. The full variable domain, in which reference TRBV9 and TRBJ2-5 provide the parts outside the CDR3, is DSGVTQTPKHLITATGQRVTLRCSPRSGDLSVYWYQQSLDQGLQFLIQYYNGEERAKGNILERFSAQQFPDLHSELNLSSLELGDSALYFCASSPRGQSKFQETQYFGPGTRLLVL.